This note documents a single T cell receptor beta chain sequence. Antigen: not known. Profiling relied on immunoSEQ multiplex PCR, and the TCRdb table lists in-frame clones only, not all of them. This sample has 150,000 to 200,000 clones, with 85% to 95% found just once. These data come from a study of T cell responses to AZD1222 COVID-19 vaccine. General study points: The CD4 TCRs associated with vaccination extended across spike and predominated at 160-218 and 743-854. Unmutated variant regions are reportedly the target of nearly half of TCRs that are spike-specific. White British people made up most donors, females outnumbered males, and clonal diversity was possibly underestimated.

CDR1 is DFQATT, CDR2 SNEGSKA, per germline (reference sequence). The CDR3 extends over 11 amino acids. Trimming cost V 6 bases and J 8 bases, with 13 bases left between them. The gene calls are TRBV20-1 and TRBJ1-2; a possible D gene is TRBD1 (5 bases). The clonotype originates from an adult in good health. Here the sequenced sample was peripheral blood, taken on day 0 of AZD1222 vaccination. CDR3 DNA sequence: TGCAGTGCCGGGACCATCGGCGGCTACACCTTC. It translates to CSAGTIGGYTF.